This passage covers 32 T cell receptor beta chains from one sample sequenced in a study of blood T cell repertoires in COVID-19. This table comes from immunoSEQ multiplex PCR, and its TCRdb copy is limited to in-frame clones, with some not included. The data hold approximately 250,000 clones, with 75% to 90% observed a single time. The sequenced sample was peripheral blood. All receptors come from an older woman with COVID-19, enrolled during active disease.

The rearrangement links TRBV5-5 to TRBJ1-1; D might be TRBD1 (6 bases). Germline V lookup: CDR1 SGHKS, CDR2 YYEKEE (reference sequence). This CDR3 has 15 amino acids. V dropped 3 bases and J dropped 0 bases, with 12 bases sitting between them. Here the CDR3 reads CASSYTGTLNTEAFF. The CDR3 DNA is TGTGCCAGCAGCTACACAGGGACCCTGAACACTGAAGCTTTCTTT.

The V gene is TRBV7-8, the J gene TRBJ2-3; no definite D call. The CDR3 has 15 residues. V was pared by 2 bases and J by 0 bases, with 9 bases between. Germline loops: CDR1 SGHVS, CDR2 FQNEAQ. The CDR3 sequence is CASSLQRRSTDTQYF. CDR3 DNA: TGTGCCAGCAGCTTACAGCGACGGAGCACAGATACGCAGTATTTT.

The gene calls are TRBV4-2 and TRBJ2-5; TRBD2 matches at 9 bases. The CDR3 has 16 residues. The V gene end was trimmed by 2 bases and the J gene end by 2 bases; junction bases not matched to a gene: 6. CDR1 LGHNA and CDR2 YNFKEQ come from the germline V gene. This chain's CDR3 is CASSQLGGGAQETQYF. DNA of the CDR3: TGTGCCAGCAGCCAACTCGGCGGGGGGGCTCAAGAGACCCAGTACTTC.

This clone occurred once. The chain is built from TRBV4-2 and TRBJ1-2, with TRBD1 matching 8 bases. The trim removed 0 bases at V and 8 bases at J, leaving 8 bases unmatched. The CDR3 contains 15 residues. Germline loops: CDR1 LGHNA, CDR2 YNFKEQ. CDR3 bases: TGTGCCAGCAGCCAAGAACGGGGACAGGAGTACGGCTACACCTTC. This gives the protein CASSQERGQEYGYTF.

This chain links TRBV6-5 with TRBJ1-2; no clear D. This CDR3 region has 14 residues. The ends were cut back, 5 bases at V and 3 bases at J, with 13 bases in the middle. CDR1 and CDR2 from the germline V gene are MNHEY and SVGAGI. The CDR3, as DNA: TGTGCCAGCAGTCTTGGAGCCACCTACTATGGCTACACCTTC. As protein: CASSLGATYYGYTF.

The rearrangement links TRBV9 to TRBJ1-2, with D possibly being TRBD1 (5 bases). The V end was cut by 0 bases, the J end by 4 bases, with 16 bases between. The CDR3 is 16 amino acids. In germline, CDR1 is SGDLS, CDR2 YYNGEE. CDR3 residues: CASSVAGQGGTYGYTF. The DNA of the CDR3 is TGTGCCAGCAGCGTAGCGGGGCAGGGAGGCACCTATGGCTACACCTTC.

This clone was seen only a few times. In the same sample, other DNA sequences code for this CDR3. V and J are TRBV11-3 and TRBJ1-1, with D hard to call. The CDR3 covers 13 residues. Trimming removed 4 bases at V and 0 bases at J, with 6 bases between. CDR1 is SGHNT and CDR2 is YENEEA in the germline V gene. The CDR3 loop is CASSWGVNTEAFF. CDR3 bases: TGTGCCAGCAGCTGGGGAGTGAACACTGAAGCTTTCTTT.

The V and J genes are TRBV19 and TRBJ1-4, with a possible D match to TRBD1 (5 bases). CDR1 is LNHDA and CDR2 is SQIVND in the germline V gene (reference sequence). The CDR3 covers 13 residues. Trimming removed 8 bases from V and 3 bases from J, with 10 bases in between. In nucleotides, the CDR3 is TGTGCCAGTCGCAGGGCCCCTAATGAAAAACTGTTTTTT. Its translation: CASRRAPNEKLFF.

The genes are TRBV27 and TRBJ1-5; D may be TRBD1 (5 bases). Germline CDR1 reads MNHEY; CDR2 reads SMNVEV (reference sequence). CDR3 length: 14 amino acids. With 8 bases removed from V and 0 bases from J, the gap between germline ends came to 11 bases. This chain's CDR3 is CASRDSYSNQPQHF. Written as DNA, the CDR3 is TGTGCCAGCCGAGACAGCTATAGCAATCAGCCCCAGCATTTT.

The V and J genes are TRBV7-9 and TRBJ2-5, with 7 bases aligning to TRBD2. CDR1 and CDR2 (germline): SEHNR, FQNEAQ (reference sequence). The CDR3 has 14 amino acids. Unmatched junction bases numbered 8, after V lost 5 bases and J lost 5 bases. CDR3 nucleotide sequence: TGTGCCAGCAGCCCCCGACTAGCTGCGGAGACCCAGTACTTC. Its translation is CASSPRLAAETQYF.

The V gene is TRBV6-5, the J gene TRBJ2-7; the match to TRBD1 covers 8 bases. Germline assignment: CDR1 MNHEY and CDR2 SVGAGI. The CDR3 runs to 14 residues. V shed 11 bases, J shed 2 bases, and the junction held 11 bases outside the gene matches. In DNA, the CDR3 is TGTGCCGGGGCGATAGGGACAGGACCCTACGAGCAGTACTTC. Translated: CAGAIGTGPYEQYF.

This clone has a single count. V gene TRBV2 combines with J gene TRBJ2-7, with no clear D. The CDR3 totals 12 residues. In germline, CDR1 is SNHLY, CDR2 FYNNEI. V gave up 7 bases and J gave up 0 bases, with 7 bases separating them. The CDR3 sequence is CASTGPSYEQYF. The CDR3, as DNA: TGTGCCAGCACGGGTCCCTCCTACGAGCAGTACTTC. Combining the CDR3 with reference TRBV2 and TRBJ2-7 gives the whole variable domain EPEVTQTPSHQVTQMGQEVILRCVPISNHLYFYWYRQILGQKVEFLVSFYNNEISEKSEIFDDQFSVERPDGSNFTLKIRSTKLEDSAMYFCASTGPSYEQYFGPGTRLTVT.

V and J are TRBV7-9 and TRBJ2-3, with TRBD2 identical over 9 bases. Germline CDR1 reads SEHNR; CDR2 reads FQNEAQ (reference sequence). The CDR3 is 16 amino acids. V lost 2 bases to trimming and J lost 4 bases; unmatched junction nucleotides: 7. The CDR3 protein is CASSLKAGGHPDTQYF. The DNA of the CDR3 is TGTGCCAGCAGCTTAAAAGCGGGGGGCCACCCAGATACGCAGTATTTT. Full variable domain (remainder filled in from reference TRBV7-9 and TRBJ2-3): DTGVSQNPRHKITKRGQNVTFRCDPISEHNRLYWYRQTLGQGPEFLTYFQNEAQLEKSRLLSDRFSAERPKGSFSTLEIQRTEQGDSAMYLCASSLKAGGHPDTQYFGPGTRLTVL.

This clone came up once. The genes are TRBV19 and TRBJ1-3; no clear D gene. CDR1 and CDR2 from the germline V gene are LNHDA and SQIVND (reference sequence). The CDR3 loop spans 15 amino acids. Trimming removed 0 bases at V and 0 bases at J, with 6 bases between. For the CDR3, the DNA is TGTGCCAGTAGTATAGATTCTAGCTCTGGAAACACCATATATTTT. It is translated as CASSIDSSSGNTIYF.

The chain carries TRBV19 and TRBJ2-5; D unclear. The CDR3 loop spans 14 amino acids. Between the trimmed V and J ends, which lost 2 bases and 4 bases, there was a span of 11 bases. CDR1 is LNHDA and CDR2 is SQIVND in the germline V gene (reference sequence). The CDR3 is CASSITSATETQYF. CDR3 nucleotide sequence: TGTGCCAGTAGTATAACCAGCGCGACAGAGACCCAGTACTTC.

This clone turned up a few times. The chain uses TRBV7-8 and TRBJ2-4; perhaps TRBD1 as D (7 bases). CDR1 and CDR2 (germline): SGHVS, FQNEAQ. The V end lost 1 base, the J end lost 4 bases, and 14 bases lay between the germline ends. The CDR3 runs to 16 residues. The CDR3 nucleotides are TGTGCCAGCAGCTTAGGACAGGGAGGCGGTAAAAACATTCAGTACTTC. Translation: CASSLGQGGGKNIQYF.

The chain joins TRBV30 to TRBJ2-1; unclear D gene. V dropped 0 bases and J dropped 10 bases, with 10 bases sitting between them. The CDR3 spans 12 residues. Looked up from germline, CDR1 is GTSNPN and CDR2 is SVGIG (reference sequence). CDR3 DNA sequence: TGTGCCTGGAGTGTACATCGCAAAGAGCAGTTCTTC. Protein product: CAWSVHRKEQFF.

The chain uses TRBV2 and TRBJ2-3; TRBD1 might be the D (6 bases). Per the germline V gene, CDR1 is SNHLY and CDR2 is FYNNEI. The V and J ends lost 4 bases and 3 bases respectively, with 14 bases between them. The CDR3 extends over 15 amino acids. The CDR3 bases are TGTGCCAGCAGTGGAGCACAGGGCGGGACAGATACGCAGTATTTT. It codes for CASSGAQGGTDTQYF.

This clone was seen only a few times. This sequence joins TRBV7-2 and TRBJ1-5; weak D call: TRBD1 (5 bases). The CDR3 totals 14 residues. Germline CDR1 and CDR2: SGHTA and FQGNSA. V lost 5 bases and J lost 9, with 17 bases in between. The CDR3 DNA sequence: TGTGCCAGCAGCCCCGGGCAGGGTGTATGGCCCCAGCATTTT. Residues: CASSPGQGVWPQHF.

This chain uses TRBV21-1 with TRBJ1-3; the D segment call TRBD1 is taken from the table without a DNA check. TRBV21-1 is a known pseudogene. The CDR3 extends over 20 amino acids. The CDR3 DNA follows: TGTGCCAGCAGCACTAAGAAAGGGACAGGGGCTCGGTCGGAAGGAAACACCATATATTTT. This gives the protein CASSTKKGTGARSEGNTIYF.

The V gene is TRBV7-3, the J gene TRBJ2-3, with 9 bases aligning to TRBD2. From germline, CDR1 is SGHTA and CDR2 FQGTGA. The CDR3 is 14 amino acids. Germline trimming cut 8 bases from V and 1 base from J; bases unmatched to any gene: 4. The CDR3 here is CASASGGRTDTQYF. CDR3 nucleotides: TGTGCCAGCGCAAGCGGGGGGCGCACAGATACGCAGTATTTT. Based on the CDR3 plus reference TRBV7-3 and TRBJ2-3, the full variable domain is GAGVSQTPSNKVTEKGKYVELRCDPISGHTALYWYRQSLGQGPEFLIYFQGTGAADDSGLPNDRFFAVRPEGSVSTLKIQRTERGDSAVYLCASASGGRTDTQYFGPGTRLTVL.

The chain has TRBV5-1 and TRBJ2-7, with TRBD1 matching 7 bases. Looked up from germline, CDR1 is SGHRS and CDR2 is YFSETQ. V was clipped by 4 bases and J by 3 bases; unmatched bases: 7. The CDR3 spans 14 residues. This chain's CDR3 is CASSPPGQLYEQYF. In nucleotides, the CDR3 is TGCGCCAGCAGCCCACCGGGACAGCTCTACGAGCAGTACTTC.

This clone was seen once. V usage is TRBV28 and J usage is TRBJ2-3; possibly TRBD1 for D (6 bases). V gave up 6 bases and J gave up 4 bases, with 20 bases separating them. CDR1 is MDHEN and CDR2 is SYDVKM in the germline V gene. The CDR3 is 16 residues long. CDR3 DNA: TGTGCCAGCAGGCCTACAGGGACCCTTGAAGCAGATACGCAGTATTTT. It is translated as CASRPTGTLEADTQYF.

The chain recombines TRBV6-5 with TRBJ2-3; 11 bases match TRBD2. Germline assignment: CDR1 MNHEY and CDR2 SVGAGI. CDR3 length: 15 amino acids. Trimming removed 6 bases from V and 4 bases from J; junction bases left unmatched: 6. The CDR3, as DNA: TGTGCCAGCAGACCCCGTAGCGGGGGGGCAGATACGCAGTATTTT. Translating gives CASRPRSGGADTQYF.

V is TRBV30 and J is TRBJ2-3, with 8 bases matching TRBD2. CDR3 length equals 14 residues. V shed 4 bases and J 4 bases; nucleotides not matched to a gene: 7. Germline values: CDR1 GTSNPN, CDR2 SVGIG (reference sequence). The CDR3 bases are TGTGCCTGGAAGAGAGCGGGGGTTCCAGATACGCAGTATTTT. Translating it yields CAWKRAGVPDTQYF.

Points on this clone: At one end, the junction sequence differs from germline, possibly due to a read error. V usage is TRBV5-1 and J usage is TRBJ1-3, with 10 bases lining up with TRBD1. The germline gives CDR1 SGHRS, CDR2 YFSETQ. The CDR3 extends over 14 amino acids. CDR3 region: CASRFGTGENTIYF. DNA for the CDR3: TGCGCCAGCCGCTTCGGGACAGGGGAAAACACCATATATTTT.

V usage is TRBV24-1 and J usage is TRBJ1-2; perhaps TRBD1 as D (5 bases). The germline CDR1 and CDR2 sequences are KGHDR and SFDVKD. CDR3 length: 12 residues. V was pared by 9 bases and J by 8 bases, with 15 bases between. The CDR3 coding sequence is TGTGCCACCCCCCTAATGGGGGGAGGCTACACCTTC. Translated: CATPLMGGGYTF.

The chain links TRBV5-1 to TRBJ1-2; D perhaps matches TRBD1 (6 bases). This CDR3 has 14 amino acids. Germline V gene lookup returns CDR1 SGHRS and CDR2 YFSETQ. Trimming cost V 2 bases and J 5 bases, with 13 bases left between them. CDR3 protein: CASSFAGAAYGYTF. The CDR3 DNA reads TGCGCCAGCAGCTTCGCGGGGGCCGCTTATGGCTACACCTTC.

The chain links TRBV4-1 to TRBJ1-3, with D maybe TRBD1 (6 bases). Trimming removed 4 bases from V and 3 bases from J, with 10 bases in between. Germline V gene data show CDR1 as MGHRA and CDR2 as YSYEKL. The CDR3 has 14 residues. The CDR3 DNA reads as TGCGCCAGCAGCCCGGGGGGCGGTGGAAACACCATATATTTT. Its protein is CASSPGGGGNTIYF.

This chain uses TRBV2 with TRBJ1-1; 7 bases agree with TRBD1. This CDR3 has 13 amino acids. Losses at the gene ends were 10 bases for V and 3 bases for J; bases not matched to a gene: 8. Germline CDR1 reads SNHLY; CDR2 reads FYNNEI. The CDR3 loop reads CATLGQRDTEAFF. DNA for the CDR3: TGTGCCACCCTGGGACAGAGGGACACTGAAGCTTTCTTT.

This clone was counted a few times. The chain combines TRBV25-1 with TRBJ2-3, with 9 bases identical to TRBD1. Trimming cost V 5 bases and J 7 bases; bases outside gene matches: 10. This CDR3 is built from 15 residues. Germline V lookup: CDR1 MGHDK, CDR2 SYGVNS. Here the CDR3 DNA reads TGTGCCAGCAGTTCGTCCCGGGACAGGGTTAATACGCAGTATTTT. Translation gives CASSSSRDRVNTQYF.

J is TRBJ2-3 and V is TRBV18, with 13 bases identical to TRBD2. J gave up 4 bases and V 4 bases, and 5 bases lay outside the gene matches. The CDR3 contains 16 residues. From germline, CDR1 is KGHSH and CDR2 LQKENI. This CDR3 is CASSRSTSGGPDTQYF. CDR3 nucleotide sequence: TGTGCCAGCTCACGATCGACTAGCGGGGGGCCAGATACGCAGTATTTT. The whole variable domain, filled in from reference TRBV18 and TRBJ2-3, reads NAGVMQNPRHLVRRRGQEARLRCSPMKGHSHVYWYRQLPEEGLKFMVYLQKENIIDESGMPKERFSAEFPKEGPSILRIQQVVRGDSAAYFCASSRSTSGGPDTQYFGPGTRLTVL.